A selection of T cell receptor beta chains follows, all from one sample in a study of blood T cell repertoires in COVID-19. Sequencing was performed with immunoSEQ multiplex PCR; in TCRdb, only in-frame clones are kept and a portion is missing. The sample has some 220,000 clones, about 83% seen once. The material sequenced was peripheral blood. The receptors shown here come from a human donor in a cohort sampled during active COVID-19. CDR3s include the opening cysteine and the closing phenylalanine or tryptophan. A D gene is named only where the DNA matches it firmly. Expanded clones are given a class, and other clones once, few, many or no size at all.

clone_size | cdr3_length | j_call | v_call | d_call | cdr3_aa | cdr3_nt
- | 13 | TRBJ1-2 | TRBV27 | - | CASSLRGEGGYTF | TGTGCCAGCAGTTTAAGAGGAGAGGGTGGCTACACCTTC
once | 15 | TRBJ1-4 | TRBV29-1 | TRBD1 | CSAAGGDRPNGKLFF | TGCAGCGCCGCGGGGGGGGACAGACCGAATGGAAAACTGTTTTTT
once | 13 | TRBJ2-1 | TRBV7-9 | TRBD1 | CASRQGAVNEQFF | TGTGCCAGCAGACAGGGGGCGGTTAATGAGCAGTTCTTC
- | 17 | TRBJ2-4 | TRBV4-2 | - | CASSQVRGGTVKNIQYF | TGTGCCAGCAGCCAAGTGCGAGGGGGTACGGTCAAAAACATTCAGTACTTC
- | 13 | TRBJ2-7 | TRBV5-5 | TRBD2 | CASSRTSGYEQYF | TGTGCCAGCAGCCGAACTAGCGGCTACGAGCAGTACTTC
- | 13 | TRBJ1-1 | TRBV7-2 | - | CASSLQANTEAFF | TGTGCCAGCAGCTTGCAAGCGAACACTGAAGCTTTCTTT
- | 15 | TRBJ2-1 | TRBV27 | - | CASSPTGLSYNEQFF | TGTGCCAGCAGCCCGACGGGATTATCCTACAATGAGCAGTTCTTC
- | 17 | TRBJ2-1 | TRBV5-6 | TRBD2 | CASSWGPGLAGSNEQFF | TGTGCCAGCAGCTGGGGGCCGGGACTAGCGGGTAGCAATGAGCAGTTCTTC
- | 12 | TRBJ1-5 | TRBV28 | - | CASSYPPQPQHF | TGTGCCAGCAGCTACCCCCCTCAGCCCCAGCATTTT
- | 16 | TRBJ2-2 | TRBV5-6 | - | CASSRTGLAGTGELFF | TGTGCCAGCAGCAGAACAGGGCTAGCTGGGACCGGGGAGCTGTTTTTT
- | 15 | TRBJ1-4 | TRBV18 | - | CASSPLYTSNEKLFF | TGTGCCAGCTCACCACTGTACACCAGTAATGAAAAACTGTTTTTT
- | 12 | TRBJ2-1 | TRBV5-1 | TRBD1 | CASRLDRAEQFF | TGCGCCAGCAGACTGGACAGGGCTGAGCAGTTCTTC
- | 18 | TRBJ2-7 | TRBV11-2 | TRBD2 | CASSLKWAAAGASGEQYF | TGTGCCAGCAGCTTAAAATGGGCAGCGGCGGGAGCGAGCGGGGAGCAGTACTTC
- | 15 | TRBJ1-2 | TRBV5-6 | TRBD1 | CASSLAGQGNYGYTF | TGTGCCAGCAGCTTGGCAGGACAGGGAAACTATGGCTACACCTTC